This T cell receptor beta chain was recorded in a study of T-cell reconstitution after alpha-beta-depleted transplantation in children. A remark on this clonotype: Its matching antigen is unknown.

Unique molecular identifiers were used in preparing the TCRbeta library. TCRdb used MiXCR to reprocess the PCR reads, holding one entry per CDR3 protein. The table includes hundreds of thousands of distinct CDR3 sequences, under 15% detected once. V was pared by 5 bases and J by 9 bases, with 6 bases of the junction left unmatched. This CDR3 contains 14 residues. Germline loops: CDR1 LGHDT, CDR2 YNNKEL (reference sequence). Study-level findings and limits: After one year, T-cell counts and TCRbeta diversity mostly came from new T cells.

The clonotype was recovered from a girl aged 2 to 9 with congenital amegakaryocytic thrombocytopenia, due to receive a stem cell transplant. V is TRBV3-1 and J is TRBJ1-6, with TRBD1 matching 8 bases. This specimen consisted of PBMCs, obtained before TCRalphabeta/CD19-depleted stem cell transplant. The CDR3 loop is CASSGTGQASPLHF. CDR3 nucleotide sequence: TGTGCCAGCAGCGGGACAGGACAGGCTTCACCCCTCCACTTT.